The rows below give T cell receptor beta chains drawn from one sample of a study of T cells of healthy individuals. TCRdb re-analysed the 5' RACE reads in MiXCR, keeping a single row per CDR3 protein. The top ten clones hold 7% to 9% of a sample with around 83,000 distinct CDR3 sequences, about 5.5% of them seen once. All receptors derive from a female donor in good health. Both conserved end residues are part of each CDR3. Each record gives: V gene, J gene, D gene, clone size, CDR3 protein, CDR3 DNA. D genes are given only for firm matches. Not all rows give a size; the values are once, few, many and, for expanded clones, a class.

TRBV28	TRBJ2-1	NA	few	CASSFPGHHPRIPYNEQFF	TGTGCCAGCAGTTTTCCGGGACACCACCCTAGGATTCCCTACAATGAGCAGTTCTTC
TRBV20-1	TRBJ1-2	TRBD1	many	CSARDTGALNYGYTF	TGCAGTGCTAGAGATACAGGGGCACTTAACTATGGCTACACCTTC
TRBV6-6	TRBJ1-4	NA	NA	CASTPYYKNEKLFF	TGTGCCAGCACTCCATACTACAAGAATGAAAAACTGTTTTTT
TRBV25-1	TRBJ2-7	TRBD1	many	CASSEDRVRSEQYF	TGTGCCAGCAGTGAAGACAGGGTTAGGTCCGAGCAGTACTTC
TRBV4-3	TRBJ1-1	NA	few	CASSPDEATEAFF	TGCGCCAGCAGCCCGGATGAAGCTACTGAAGCTTTCTTT
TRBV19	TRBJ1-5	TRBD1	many	CASSTGQERINQPQHF	TGTGCCAGTAGTACCGGACAGGAGAGGATCAATCAGCCCCAGCATTTT
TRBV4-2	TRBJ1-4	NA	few	CASSRPVGSTNEKLFF	TGTGCCAGCAGCCGCCCCGTGGGCTCAACTAATGAAAAACTGTTTTTT
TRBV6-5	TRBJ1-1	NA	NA	CASSYSTGTNTEAFF	TGTGCCAGCAGTTACTCCACAGGAACGAACACTGAAGCTTTCTTT
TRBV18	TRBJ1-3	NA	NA	CASSRTKGGGNTIYF	TGTGCCAGCTCACGAACCAAGGGCGGTGGAAACACCATATATTTT
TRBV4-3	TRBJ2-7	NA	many	CASSQDFETRSSNEQYF	TGCGCCAGCAGCCAAGATTTCGAGACCCGGTCCTCCAACGAGCAGTACTTC
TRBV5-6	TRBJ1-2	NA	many	CASSSRGFYGYTF	TGTGCCAGCAGCTCACGAGGCTTCTATGGCTACACCTTC